The clone carrying this TCR beta chain was observed a handful of times. The target antigen is unknown. Rearranged V-D-J TRB sequences were amplified with a mixed TRB-A/B primer pool. TCRdb used MiXCR to reprocess the multiplex PCR reads, holding one entry per CDR3 protein. The top ten hold roughly a tenth of the sample, which has some 15,000 distinct CDR3 sequences, 45% to 55% seen once. The data are from a study of T cell repertoires in aging, cancer and after chemotherapy. Study-level findings and limits: No conclusions about immunological memory after chemotherapy can be drawn from the repertoire data.

Germline loops: CDR1 LNHDA, CDR2 SQIVND (reference sequence). Deletions cut 4 bases from V and 7 bases from J, with 10 bases between. This CDR3 region has 12 residues. TCR beta rearrangements were amplified from peripheral blood genomic DNA. The sample was blood. The TCR sequence derives from a human donor in good health. This chain links TRBV19 with TRBJ1-2, with D maybe TRBD1 (6 bases). The CDR3 DNA reads TGTGCCAGTAGTAGGGGGGACATTGGCTACACCTTC. Protein: CASSRGDIGYTF.